This T cell receptor beta chain was obtained from a study of cytomegalovirus exposure and HLA in healthy donors. Note on this clone: Its antigen is still unknown.

Data came from immunoSEQ multiplex PCR; TCRdb stores just in-frame clones and leaves some out. Altogether roughly 190,000 clones are present, around 86% being singletons, with the ten largest covering around 1.6%. This CDR3 region has 16 residues. V was clipped by 2 bases and J by 1 base, with 13 bases between them. Looked up from germline, CDR1 is SEHNR and CDR2 is FQNEAQ (reference sequence). Study conclusions and caveats: Rare sequences made up most TCRs, while some public TCRs were found in many donors. The study recorded about 150 TCR beta chains that were cytomegalovirus-associated. High specificity and sensitivity for cytomegalovirus status were reported for the classifier.

This clonotype was obtained from a woman aged 18-29 years in good health and CMV-seronegative. The chain joins TRBV7-9 to TRBJ2-3, with D maybe TRBD2 (5 bases). The material sequenced was PBMCs. CDR3 sequence (DNA): TGTGCCAGCAGCTTAAGGGCGGGCCCCGGCACAGATACGCAGTATTTT. Residues: CASSLRAGPGTDTQYF.